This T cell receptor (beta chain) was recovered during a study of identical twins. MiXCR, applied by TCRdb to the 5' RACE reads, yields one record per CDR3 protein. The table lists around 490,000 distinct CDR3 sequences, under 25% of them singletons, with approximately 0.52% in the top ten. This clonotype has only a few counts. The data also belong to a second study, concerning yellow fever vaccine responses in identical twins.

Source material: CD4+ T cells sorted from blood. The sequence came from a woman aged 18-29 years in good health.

In DNA form, the CDR3 reads TGTGCCAGCAGCCAAGATTTGAGCGGGGGCTCCTACAATGAGCAGTTCTTC. This encodes CASSQDLSGGSYNEQFF. This chain uses TRBV3-1 with TRBJ2-1, with TRBD2 matching over 8 bases. Germline loops: CDR1 LGHDT, CDR2 YNNKEL (reference sequence). The CDR3 covers 17 residues. V was pared by 0 bases and J by 0 bases, with 4 bases of the junction left unmatched.